Shown below are 9 T cell receptor beta chains from a single sample sequenced in a study of blood T cell repertoires in COVID-19. Method: immunoSEQ multiplex PCR; TCRdb's copy keeps in-frame clones and lacks some. The sample has 2,500 to 3,500 clones, 85% to 95% seen once. Sequenced input: peripheral blood. The receptors shown here come from a human donor in a cohort sampled during active COVID-19.

The V gene is TRBV14, the J gene TRBJ1-6; possibly TRBD1 for D (6 bases). V dropped 4 bases and J dropped 6 bases, with 13 bases sitting between them. Germline CDR1 SGHDN, CDR2 FVKESK. The CDR3 covers 15 residues. The CDR3 loop is CASSRWTVPNSPLHF. CDR3 in DNA: TGTGCCAGCAGCCGATGGACAGTCCCTAATTCACCCCTCCACTTT.

This chain uses TRBV6-5 with TRBJ2-7; TRBD1 matches 11 bases. This CDR3 region has 15 residues. The germline gives CDR1 MNHEY, CDR2 SVGAGI. Trimming removed 4 bases from V and 6 bases from J; junction bases left unmatched: 8. The CDR3 protein is CASSFGQGAWSEQYF. As DNA, the CDR3 is TGTGCCAGCAGTTTTGGACAGGGGGCGTGGTCCGAGCAGTACTTC.

This rearrangement joins TRBV5-1 to TRBJ2-1; D not resolved. The V and J ends lost 0 bases and 4 bases respectively, with 11 bases between them. Germline CDR1 reads SGHRS; CDR2 reads YFSETQ. CDR3 length: 15 amino acids. The CDR3 nucleotides are TGCGCCAGCAGCTTGGCCCGACTGGTGTACAATGAGCAGTTCTTC. It codes for CASSLARLVYNEQFF.

This chain uses TRBV19 with TRBJ1-1; D is possibly TRBD1 (5 bases). V was cut by 3 bases and J by 3 bases, with 11 bases left in between. Germline V lookup: CDR1 LNHDA, CDR2 SQIVND (reference sequence). The CDR3 runs to 14 residues. CDR3 sequence (DNA): TGTGCCAGTAGTATTGGCGGCAGGGACACTGAAGCTTTCTTT. Its translation: CASSIGGRDTEAFF. Complete variable domain (other parts from reference TRBV19 and TRBJ1-1): DGGITQSPKYLFRKEGQNVTLSCEQNLNHDAMYWYRQDPGQGLRLIYYSQIVNDFQKGDIAEGYSVSREKKESFPLTVTSAQKNPTAFYLCASSIGGRDTEAFFGQGTRLTVV.

The rearrangement uses TRBV23-1 and TRBJ2-7, with TRBD1 identical over 12 bases. TRBV23-1 counts as an open reading frame of uncertain function. V lost 0 bases to trimming and J lost 4 bases; unmatched junction nucleotides: 16. The CDR3 extends over 20 amino acids. CDR3 loop: CASSQSGGQGALGGYYEQYF. In nucleotides, the CDR3 is TGCGCCAGCAGTCAATCTGGGGGACAGGGGGCATTGGGAGGGTATTACGAGCAGTACTTC.

The chain is built from TRBV7-9 and TRBJ1-2, with D tentatively TRBD1 (5 bases). Germline CDR1 and CDR2: SEHNR and FQNEAQ (reference sequence). CDR3 length: 14 residues. V lost 2 bases and J lost 7, with 14 bases in between. CDR3 coding DNA: TGTGCCAGCAGCTTATCGGGCCCTAGGGGTGGCTACACCTTC. Its translation: CASSLSGPRGGYTF.

The V and J genes are TRBV4-1 and TRBJ1-1; 8 bases match TRBD1. The CDR3 consists of 18 residues. V gave up 2 bases and J gave up 4 bases; unmatched junction bases: 15. CDR1 is MGHRA and CDR2 is YSYEKL in the germline V gene. This CDR3 is CASSQPAVRDRRSTEAFF. The CDR3 nucleotides read TGCGCCAGCAGCCAACCAGCGGTCCGGGACAGGAGGAGCACTGAAGCTTTCTTT.

The chain links TRBV11-2 to TRBJ2-5, with a weak D call TRBD1 (6 bases). Trimming cost V 4 bases and J 3 bases, with 12 bases left between them. CDR3 length: 14 residues. Looked up from germline, CDR1 is SGHAT and CDR2 is FQNNGV. The CDR3 coding sequence is TGTGCCAGCAGCTCGACCCAGGGGAAAGAGACCCAGTACTTC. As protein: CASSSTQGKETQYF.

The chain uses TRBV3-1 (or the pseudogene TRBV3-2) and TRBJ2-1; 12 nucleotides agree with TRBD2. This CDR3 is built from 15 residues. The V segment lost 4 bases and the J segment 9 bases; nucleotides outside the gene matches: 7. Germline CDR1 LGHDT, CDR2 YNNKEL (reference sequence). The CDR3 DNA is TGTGCCAGCAGCCCCTGGACTAGCGGGGATGGTGAGCAGTTCTTC. Translation: CASSPWTSGDGEQFF.